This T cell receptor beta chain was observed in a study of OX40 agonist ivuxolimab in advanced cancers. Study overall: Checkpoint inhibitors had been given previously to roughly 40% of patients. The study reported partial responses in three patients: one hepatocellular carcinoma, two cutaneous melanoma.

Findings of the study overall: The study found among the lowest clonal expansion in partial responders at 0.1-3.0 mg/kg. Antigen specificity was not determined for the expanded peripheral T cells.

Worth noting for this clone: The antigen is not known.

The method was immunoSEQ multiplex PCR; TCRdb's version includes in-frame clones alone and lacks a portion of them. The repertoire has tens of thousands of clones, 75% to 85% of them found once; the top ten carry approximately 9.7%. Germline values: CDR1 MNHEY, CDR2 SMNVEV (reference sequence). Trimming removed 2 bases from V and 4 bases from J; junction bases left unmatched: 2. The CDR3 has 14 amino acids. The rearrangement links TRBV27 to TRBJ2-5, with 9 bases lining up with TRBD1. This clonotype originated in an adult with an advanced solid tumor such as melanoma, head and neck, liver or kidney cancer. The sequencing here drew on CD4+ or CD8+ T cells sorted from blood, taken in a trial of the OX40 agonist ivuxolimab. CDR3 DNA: TGTGCCAGCAGTTTAGGGACAGGGATAGAGACCCAGTACTTC. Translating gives CASSLGTGIETQYF.